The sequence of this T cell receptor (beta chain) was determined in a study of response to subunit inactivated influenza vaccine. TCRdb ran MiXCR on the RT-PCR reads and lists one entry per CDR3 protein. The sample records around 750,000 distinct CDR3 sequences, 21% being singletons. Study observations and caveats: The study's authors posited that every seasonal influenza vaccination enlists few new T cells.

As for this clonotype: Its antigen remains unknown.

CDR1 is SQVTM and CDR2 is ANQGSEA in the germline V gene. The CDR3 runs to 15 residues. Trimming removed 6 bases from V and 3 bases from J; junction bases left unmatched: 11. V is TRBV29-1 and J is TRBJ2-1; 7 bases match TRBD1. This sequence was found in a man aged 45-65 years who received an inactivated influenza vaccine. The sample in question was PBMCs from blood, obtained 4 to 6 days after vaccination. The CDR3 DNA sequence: TGCAGCGTCCCCCGACAGGGAAGGGGCTACAATGAGCAGTTCTTC. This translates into CSVPRQGRGYNEQFF.